Listed below are T cell receptor beta chains from one sample, sequenced in a study of patients and donors after allogeneic stem cell transplantation. TCRdb reprocessed the RT-PCR reads via MiXCR and lists one record per CDR3 protein. The sample lists about 400,000 distinct CDR3 sequences, 15% to 20% occurring once. Sequenced input: blood, either unsorted or a sorted T cell fraction (not recorded which). The source of these receptors is a human donor who was either an allogeneic HSCT recipient or a stem cell or donor lymphocyte infusion donor (not recorded which). It is not recorded whose cells these are; they may come from a transplant donor. Both conserved end residues are part of each CDR3. The order of the fields is clone size, D gene, J gene, V gene, CDR3 DNA, CDR3 protein. The D gene is left open where the match is weak. The size of a clone is reported for some rows only, either as once, few or many, or as a class for expanded clones.

>many|-|TRBJ2-5|TRBV29-1
TGCAGCCTAATAGGGGGGGAGGAGACCCAGTACTTC
CSLIGGEETQYF
>few|-|TRBJ1-2|TRBV6-5
TGTGCCAGCAGCCCCAACCCTTGGGGCTACACCTTC
CASSPNPWGYTF
>-|TRBD1|TRBJ2-5|TRBV3-1
TGTGCCAGCAGCCGTGGACAGGCTTTAATGGAGACCCAGTACTTC
CASSRGQALMETQYF
>-|-|TRBJ2-7|TRBV7-9
TGTGCCAGCAGCTTAGGTGGCACCCCACCCTACGAGCAGTACTTC
CASSLGGTPPYEQYF
>many|-|TRBJ2-5|TRBV12-3/TRBV12-4
TGTGCCAGCAGTACCTGGCAGGGGAGGGAGACCCAGTACTTC
CASSTWQGRETQYF
>few|TRBD2|TRBJ2-1|TRBV12-3/TRBV12-4
TGTGCCAGCTCCGCCCGGACTAGCGGGGCAAGTGAGCAGTTCTTC
CASSARTSGASEQFF
>-|-|TRBJ2-3|TRBV19
TGTGCCAGTAGTAGATTCACAGATACGCAGTATTTT
CASSRFTDTQYF
>few|-|TRBJ2-6|TRBV4-1
TGCGCCAGCAGCCAAGATGCCGGCTCTGGGGCCAACGTCCTGACTTTC
CASSQDAGSGANVLTF
>-|TRBD1|TRBJ1-2|TRBV4-1
TGCGCCAGCAGCCGGACTCCGGGACAGGGCCCCGTCGGCTACACCTTC
CASSRTPGQGPVGYTF
>-|-|TRBJ2-5|TRBV7-3
TGTGCCAGCAGCAAAGAGCTAGGCTTGTTGGAGACCCAGTACTTC
CASSKELGLLETQYF
>few|-|TRBJ2-5|TRBV12-5
TGTGCTAGTGGGGGGAGGACCGCCGGGGACCAGTACTTC
CASGGRTAGDQYF
>-|TRBD1|TRBJ1-1|TRBV5-1
TGCGCCAGCAGCTCACTGACAGGGGGAATGAGGAACACTGAAGCTTTCTTT
CASSSLTGGMRNTEAFF
>few|TRBD2|TRBJ2-5|TRBV6-5
TGTGCCAGCAGTTATACTAGCGGGGGAAAAGTACGGGGGACCCAGTACTTC
CASSYTSGGKVRGTQYF
>many|-|TRBJ2-5|TRBV12-3/TRBV12-4
TGTGCCAGCAGCCTTGCCTCGTCCAGGGAGACCCAGTACTTC
CASSLASSRETQYF
>few|-|TRBJ2-5|TRBV29-1
TGCAGCGTTGAGGGGGCCTCCGAGACCCAGTACTTC
CSVEGASETQYF
>-|-|TRBJ2-3|TRBV11-2
TGTGCCAGCAGCTTAGGGTGGTGGGGCTCCTCAAGCACAGATACGCAGTATTTT
CASSLGWWGSSSTDTQYF
>-|TRBD2|TRBJ2-3|TRBV7-2
TGTGCCAGCAGCTCCGGACTAGCGAGGGTCGCAGATACGCAGTATTTT
CASSSGLARVADTQYF
>-|-|TRBJ2-4|TRBV18
TGTGCCAGCTCGGCCGTTGCGGGACTAGCCAAAAACATTCAGTACTTC
CASSAVAGLAKNIQYF
>-|TRBD2|TRBJ2-7|TRBV4-3
TGCGCCAGCAGCCAAGGGACTAGCGGGGGAGAGCAGTACTTC
CASSQGTSGGEQYF
>-|-|TRBJ1-2|TRBV7-9
TGTGCCAGCAGCTTCGACGGGGTTGGCTACACCTTC
CASSFDGVGYTF
>-|-|TRBJ1-4|TRBV20-1
TGCAGTGCCCCCGCCTCGGGGAAGAAAGAAAAACTGTTTTTT
CSAPASGKKEKLFF
>few|-|TRBJ2-6|TRBV7-3
TGTGCCAGCAGCCTAGAAGGGGTAGCCGGGGCCAACGTCCTGACTTTC
CASSLEGVAGANVLTF
>-|-|TRBJ2-3|TRBV5-4
TGTGCCAGCAGCTTCAGGAATTCAGATACGCAGTATTTT
CASSFRNSDTQYF
>-|-|TRBJ1-1|TRBV6-5
TGTGCCAGCAGTTACGTTTGGGCCTCCTTCCGAAACACTGAAGCTTTCTTT
CASSYVWASFRNTEAFF
>-|TRBD2|TRBJ2-1|TRBV29-1
TGCAGCGTCGGGGGATGGGAGGGCTCCTACAATGAGCAGTTCTTC
CSVGGWEGSYNEQFF
>-|TRBD1|TRBJ1-4|TRBV4-3
TGCGCCAGCAGCCAAGATCCGACAGGGGCCTATGAAAAACTGTTTTTT
CASSQDPTGAYEKLFF
>-|-|TRBJ2-5|TRBV20-1
TGCAGTGCTATGTTTGGATGGTACCAAGAGACCCAGTACTTC
CSAMFGWYQETQYF
>-|-|TRBJ1-1|TRBV7-8
TGTGCCAGCACCATAGGGGCCGAAAACACTGAAGCTTTCTTT
CASTIGAENTEAFF
>-|TRBD1|TRBJ2-6|TRBV5-1
TGCGCCAGCAGCCTGAGACAGGGTCAGGTAGGGGCCAACGTCCTGACTTTC
CASSLRQGQVGANVLTF
>few|-|TRBJ1-1|TRBV12-3/TRBV12-4
TGTGCCAGCAGGTTGGCCAGGACCGAAGCTTTCTTT
CASRLARTEAFF
>-|TRBD2|TRBJ2-1|TRBV27
TGTGCCAGCAGTCTCCCCGGGACTAGAAATGAGCAGTTCTTC
CASSLPGTRNEQFF
>-|-|TRBJ1-1|TRBV4-2
TGTGCCAGCAGCCAAGACACTATGCGGGGGGCGTCCACTGAAGCTTTCTTT
CASSQDTMRGASTEAFF
>-|-|TRBJ2-7|TRBV7-9
TGTGCCAGCAGCTTGGACAGATTTACCTACGAGCAGTACTTC
CASSLDRFTYEQYF
>few|-|TRBJ1-2|TRBV4-1
TGCGCCAGCAGCCAAGATCTCGGCAGCCCGTGGAACACCTTC
CASSQDLGSPWNTF
>few|-|TRBJ2-7|TRBV4-1
TGCGCCAGCAGCCAAGATGGAGACAGGACCGAGCAGTACTTC
CASSQDGDRTEQYF
>-|-|TRBJ1-2|TRBV20-1
TGCAGTGCTAGGCACGGGGGGGTTGCAGGCTACACCTTC
CSARHGGVAGYTF
>few|-|TRBJ2-7|TRBV15
TGTGCCACCAGCAGAGGTGCTGGGCTTTTGAGAGAGCAGTACTTC
CATSRGAGLLREQYF
>few|TRBD2|TRBJ2-1|TRBV9
TGTGCCAGCAGCGTAGCCCCCTCGGGACTAGCGGGAATACATGAGCAGTTCTTC
CASSVAPSGLAGIHEQFF
>-|TRBD2|TRBJ2-2|TRBV20-1
TGCAGTGCGAGACGGCGGGAGGGCACCGGGGAGCTGTTTTTT
CSARRREGTGELFF
>-|TRBD1|TRBJ1-2|TRBV7-3
TGTGCCAGCAGCTTAGGCGGGACAGGGGACGGCTACACCTTC
CASSLGGTGDGYTF
>few|-|TRBJ2-7|TRBV12-3/TRBV12-4
TGTGCCAGCAGTTTAAAGGTGGTTGGAGAGCAGTACTTC
CASSLKVVGEQYF
>-|TRBD1|TRBJ1-2|TRBV6-1
TGTGCCAGCAGAAGACAGGGAAAGCTCTATGGCTACACCTTC
CASRRQGKLYGYTF
>few|TRBD2|TRBJ2-7|TRBV20-1
TGCAGTGCCCCCCTGTATCGCGGGAGCTACGAGCAGTACTTC
CSAPLYRGSYEQYF
>few|TRBD1|TRBJ1-2|TRBV7-3
TGTGCCAGCAGCACGACAGGGATCTTTGCTGGCTACACCTTC
CASSTTGIFAGYTF
>-|-|TRBJ1-5|TRBV20-1
TGCAGTGCGGTCCGACAGAGCAATCAGCCCCAGCATTTT
CSAVRQSNQPQHF
>many|-|TRBJ2-5|TRBV3-1
TGTGCCAGCGAGGGGAGGCAAGAGACCCAGTACTTC
CASEGRQETQYF
>-|TRBD2|TRBJ2-1|TRBV9
TGTGCCAGCAGCCCGTGGACTAGCGGTCCCTACAATGAGCAGTTCTTC
CASSPWTSGPYNEQFF
>few|-|TRBJ1-5|TRBV7-9
TGTGCCAGCAGCTTAGCGGGGGGTCAGCCCCAGCATTTT
CASSLAGGQPQHF
>-|-|TRBJ2-7|TRBV12-3/TRBV12-4
TGTGCCAGCAGTTTAGCGACAGGTTCCTGGGAGCAGTACTTC
CASSLATGSWEQYF
>few|-|TRBJ2-1|TRBV27
TGTGCCAGCAGTTTTTTGGTTGGTGAGCAGTTCTTC
CASSFLVGEQFF
>few|-|TRBJ2-1|TRBV11-3
TGTGCCAGCCTCTCCCGTTACAATGAGCAGTTCTTC
CASLSRYNEQFF
>-|TRBD2|TRBJ2-3|TRBV29-1
TGCAGCGTTGAGGGACCAACTAGCGGGGGCGGGGATACGCAGTATTTT
CSVEGPTSGGGDTQYF
>many|-|TRBJ2-3|TRBV4-1
TGCGCCAGCAGCCAGCCTTTGTCAGATACGCAGTATTTT
CASSQPLSDTQYF
>-|TRBD2|TRBJ2-3|TRBV15
TGTGCCACCAGCAGAGCCAGGACTAGCGGGAATATGGTTACGCAGTATTTT
CATSRARTSGNMVTQYF
>many|TRBD2|TRBJ2-3|TRBV5-1
TGCGCCAGCAGCCCGGGACTAGGGAACACAGATACGCAGTATTTT
CASSPGLGNTDTQYF
>few|TRBD2|TRBJ2-7|TRBV13
TGTGCCAGCAGCTTAAGCGGGATAATCTACGAGCAGTACTTC
CASSLSGIIYEQYF
>many|-|TRBJ1-2|TRBV12-3/TRBV12-4
TGTGCCAGCAGGAGATCGGGGGTTCATGGCTACACCTTC
CASRRSGVHGYTF
>many|TRBD1|TRBJ2-4|TRBV7-8
TGTGCCAGCAGCTTAGCCCCGGGACAGGGCTATCAGTACTTC
CASSLAPGQGYQYF
>many|TRBD2|TRBJ2-5|TRBV5-1
TGCGCCAGCAGCTTGCCAGCGGGGAACAAAGAGACCCAGTACTTC
CASSLPAGNKETQYF
>few|-|TRBJ2-3|TRBV5-5
TGTGCCAGCAGCTTGGCCTTGGTTGATACGCAGTATTTT
CASSLALVDTQYF